A single sample gave rise to the 11 T cell receptor beta chains below, sequenced in a study of blood T cell repertoires in COVID-19. Using immunoSEQ multiplex PCR, the repertoire was profiled, and TCRdb retains in-frame clones only, with some absent. The sample records around 340,000 clones, about nine tenths being singletons. Sample: PBMCs or T cells enriched from blood (not recorded which). The receptors were sampled from a woman between 25 and 40 years old who had been exposed to COVID-19.

The chain links TRBV29-1 to TRBJ2-7; unclear D gene. Germline V lookup: CDR1 SQVTM, CDR2 ANQGSEA. This CDR3 is built from 11 residues. V lost 4 bases, J lost 3 bases, and 7 bases lay in between. The CDR3 bases are TGCAGCGTTGGTTACAGCTACGAGCAGTACTTC. Encoded protein: CSVGYSYEQYF.

The gene calls are TRBV4-2 and TRBJ2-5, with TRBD2 identical over 9 bases. CDR1 is LGHNA, CDR2 YNFKEQ, per germline. Trimming at V came to 5 bases and at J to 4 bases, leaving 17 bases not matched to a gene. The CDR3 has 18 amino acids. CDR3 sequence reads: CASSYAPETSGGGETQYF. The CDR3 coding sequence is TGTGCCAGCAGCTACGCTCCAGAGACTAGCGGAGGGGGAGAGACCCAGTACTTC.

This rearrangement joins TRBV6-1 to TRBJ2-7; tentative D call: TRBD2 (6 bases). Germline lookup yields CDR1 MNHNS and CDR2 SASEGT. The germline V and J ends were trimmed by 2 bases and 6 bases, with 17 bases remaining between them. The CDR3 loop spans 15 amino acids. The CDR3 spells CASSETLDRGGEQYF. DNA of the CDR3: TGTGCCAGCAGTGAAACCCTCGATCGGGGAGGCGAGCAGTACTTC.

The V and J genes are TRBV24-1 and TRBJ2-1; the D gene is possibly TRBD1 (5 bases). The CDR3 is 13 residues long. Germline V gene data show CDR1 as KGHDR and CDR2 as SFDVKD. The V end lost 6 bases, the J end lost 6 bases, and 11 bases lay between the germline ends. As DNA, the CDR3 is TGTGCCACCAGTATAGACAGTTTCAATGAGCAGTTCTTC. This gives the protein CATSIDSFNEQFF.

This clone was recorded once. This chain joins TRBV5-1 and TRBJ1-5; D remains ambiguous. The CDR3 has 13 residues. Trimming stripped 4 bases from V and 4 bases from J, with 9 bases between. The germline V gene has CDR1 SGHRS and CDR2 YFSETQ. CDR3 protein: CASSLSPNQPQHF. Written as DNA, the CDR3 is TGCGCCAGCAGCCTTTCCCCGAATCAGCCCCAGCATTTT.

V gene TRBV29-1 combines with J gene TRBJ1-1; a possible D gene is TRBD1 (5 bases). Germline V CDR1 and CDR2: SQVTM, ANQGSEA. The CDR3 has 12 residues. CDR3 bases: TGCAGTCCCGGCCAGGACACCACTGAAGCTTTCTTT. Amino acids: CSPGQDTTEAFF.

The chain couples TRBV29-1 to TRBJ2-1; 11 bases match TRBD2. Per the germline V gene, CDR1 is SQVTM and CDR2 is ANQGSEA. There are 14 residues in the CDR3. With 7 bases clipped from V and 3 bases from J, the junction kept 5 bases outside the gene matches. As DNA, the CDR3 is TGCAGCGCAATAGCGGGAGGGGTCTACAATGAGCAGTTCTTC. This codes for CSAIAGGVYNEQFF.

This clone was seen more than once but under ten times. The CDR3 here is CASSQGARLGYTF. CDR3 DNA: TGCGCCAGCAGCCAAGGTGCCAGGCTTGGCTACACCTTC. The chain carries TRBV4-1 and TRBJ1-2; D gene uncertain. Trimming removed 1 base at V and 7 bases at J, with 10 bases between. The germline gives CDR1 MGHRA, CDR2 YSYEKL. The length of the CDR3 is 13 residues.

The genes are TRBV19 and TRBJ1-2; 7 bases fit TRBD1. With 6 bases clipped from V and 2 bases from J, the junction kept 6 bases outside the gene matches. The CDR3 is 14 amino acids. Looked up from germline, CDR1 is LNHDA and CDR2 is SQIVND (reference sequence). CDR3 in amino acids: CASSWTGSNYGYTF. CDR3 nucleotide sequence: TGTGCCAGTAGCTGGACAGGATCAAACTATGGCTACACCTTC. The whole variable domain, filled in from reference TRBV19 and TRBJ1-2, reads DGGITQSPKYLFRKEGQNVTLSCEQNLNHDAMYWYRQDPGQGLRLIYYSQIVNDFQKGDIAEGYSVSREKKESFPLTVTSAQKNPTAFYLCASSWTGSNYGYTFGSGTRLTVV.

This chain joins TRBV10-2 and TRBJ2-3; TRBD2 is a possible D gene (5 bases). CDR3 length: 15 residues. V was cut by 1 base and J by 2 bases, with 10 bases left in between. Germline CDR1 and CDR2: WSHSY and SAAADI. The CDR3 reads CASSEYRDYTDTQYF. In DNA form, the CDR3 reads TGCGCCAGCAGTGAGTATCGGGATTACACAGATACGCAGTATTTT.

The genes are TRBV6-2 or TRBV6-3 and TRBJ2-5; 11 bases agree with TRBD2. Per the germline V gene, CDR1 is MNHEY and CDR2 is SVGEGT. The CDR3 is 15 amino acids. V lost 5 bases, J lost 2 bases, and 4 bases stayed unmatched. The CDR3 coding sequence is TGTGCCAGCAGTCGACTAGCGGGACGTCAAGAGACCCAGTACTTC. Its protein is CASSRLAGRQETQYF.